This T cell receptor beta chain is drawn from a study of blood T cell repertoires in COVID-19 (dated by TCRdb to about 2020). Describing the broader study: Collaborator samples came from the United States, Italy and Spain and covered acute and convalescent phases of COVID-19. The prospective study material was composed of cDNA or gDNA derived from T cells, B-cell-depleted T cells, or PBMCs. Deeply sampled blood TCRbeta repertoires from subjects exposed to, actively infected with, or recovered from COVID-19 were included in the dataset. The repertoires were released in a freely available public database meant as a resource for research on the immune response to SARS-CoV-2. The samples were drawn from two sources: the first 160 participants of the ongoing ImmuneRACE study, and 1,254 subjects contributed by 6 global collaborators. A de-identified subject ID, COVID-19 status, age in years and sex were almost always included in the sample metadata. Where available, HLA class I and class II types were obtained from metadata supplied by the sample provider rather than from assay-based typing.

In Seattle, one collaborating source enrolled patients while the infection was active and tracked those patients longitudinally over the course of disease. The collaborating institutions used their own protocols to collect whole blood in K2EDTA tubes. For TCRbeta analysis, collaborators shipped samples as frozen whole blood, isolated PBMCs, or DNA extracted from either of those sample types. TCRbeta CDR3 regions were amplified from genomic DNA using the immunoSEQ Assay, a bias-controlled multiplex PCR. The paper's processing steps were these. The number of nucleated cells in each sample was estimated from the amplification of reference gene primers within the assay. Sequence reads were collapsed and filtered to measure the absolute abundance of every unique TCRbeta CDR3 rearrangement. For each sample, productive Simpson clonality was calculated as the square root of Simpson's diversity index over productive rearrangements. Held by TCRdb, this immuneACCESS table contains in-frame sequences only and omits some clones. Under half of the omission traces to an unresolved V gene where checked; the cause of the rest is unknown. That table gives V, J and clone size, and the DNA gave D and trimming. This sample is represented by 300,000 to 450,000 clones; around 87% of them were singletons. The top ten constitute approximately 2.5% of the sample.

What the work shows at the level of the full study, not this receptor alone: The quantity of clinical and demographic metadata differed by source and by participant and was supplied without curation.

On this clone: Its antigen remains undetermined. Per-base quality was not reported, and no clone a single base away is much larger than it. Other DNA sequences within the sample encode an identical CDR3.

This clonotype originated in a woman in her sixties with COVID-19, enrolled during active disease. Sequenced material: peripheral blood.

The CDR3 in this case is CASSLQGPNEKLFF. The DNA reads as follows: TGCGCCAGCAGCTTACAGGGTCCTAATGAAAAACTGTTTTTT. The chain uses TRBV5-1 and TRBJ1-4; TRBD1 is a weak D gene call, 6 bases matching. The CDR3 holds 14 amino acids from the cysteine to the phenylalanine. Of the read, only the CDR3 DNA is kept; its 42 bases are in frame from base 1. The junction shows trimming of 2 bases on V and 3 bases on J, plus 8 bases between the germline ends. Sequences SGHRS (CDR1) and YFSETQ (CDR2) are obtained from the germline V gene.